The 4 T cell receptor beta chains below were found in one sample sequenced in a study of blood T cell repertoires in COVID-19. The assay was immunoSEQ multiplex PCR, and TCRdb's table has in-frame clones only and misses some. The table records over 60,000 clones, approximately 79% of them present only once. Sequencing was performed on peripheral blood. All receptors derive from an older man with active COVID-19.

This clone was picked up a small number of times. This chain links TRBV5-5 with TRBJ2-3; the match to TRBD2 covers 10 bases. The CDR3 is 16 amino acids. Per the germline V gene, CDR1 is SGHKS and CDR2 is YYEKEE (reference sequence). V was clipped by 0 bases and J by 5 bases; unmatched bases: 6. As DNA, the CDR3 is TGTGCCAGCAGCTTGGGGGGACTAGCGAATATAGATACGCAGTATTTT. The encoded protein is CASSLGGLANIDTQYF.

The CDR3 loop reads CASGGQPNSPLHF. As DNA, the CDR3 is TGCGCCAGCGGCGGACAGCCGAATTCACCCCTCCACTTT. The J gene is TRBJ1-6, the V gene TRBV5-1; D may be TRBD1 (6 bases). CDR3 length equals 13 residues. Germline V gives CDR1 SGHRS, CDR2 YFSETQ. Trimming removed 7 bases at V and 7 bases at J, with 12 bases between.

CDR3 nucleotides: TGTGCCAGCAGTCGCAGGGATTTTGATGGCTACACCTTC. As protein: CASSRRDFDGYTF. The rearrangement joins TRBV25-1 to TRBJ1-2; D perhaps matches TRBD1 (5 bases). The V end lost 5 bases, the J end lost 6 bases, and 13 bases lay between the germline ends. From germline, CDR1 is MGHDK and CDR2 SYGVNS. The CDR3 runs to 13 residues.

The CDR3 sequence: CASSPEGSGYTF. CDR3 DNA: TGTGCCAGCAGTCCCGAAGGGAGTGGCTACACCTTC. This chain connects TRBV7-2 to TRBJ1-2; D unclear. V lost 6 bases and J 7 bases, leaving 12 bases between the germline ends. CDR3 length equals 12 residues. Looked up from germline, CDR1 is SGHTA and CDR2 is FQGNSA.